These 11 T cell receptor beta chains were all obtained from the same sample, sequenced in a study of T cells in Graves' hyperthyroidism and ophthalmopathy. RNA transcripts were the template for amplifying TCR beta CDR3 regions. The HTBI primer set was used in a first-round RT-PCR of the TCR CDR3. TCRdb used MiXCR to reprocess the multiplex PCR reads, holding one entry per CDR3 protein. The table lists about 270,000 distinct CDR3 sequences, roughly 22% of them singletons. Material: blood. The receptors originated from a young man with Graves' ophthalmopathy.

The CDR3 protein is CASGTGETQYF. The CDR3 DNA is TGTGCTAGTGGTACCGGAGAGACCCAGTACTTC. This chain connects TRBV12-5 to TRBJ2-5; D unresolved. Germline loops: CDR1 LGHNT, CDR2 FRNRAP. Trimming took off 5 bases at V and 4 bases at J, with 5 bases between the two ends. There are 11 residues in the CDR3.

The J gene is TRBJ2-1, the V gene TRBV7-2; 10 bases fit TRBD2. The V gene's germline CDR1 is SGHTA and CDR2 FQGNSA. V was pared by 3 bases and J by 7 bases, with 6 bases of the junction left unmatched. The CDR3 is 15 residues long. The CDR3 loop reads CASSLMSSGGNEQFF. CDR3 nucleotides: TGTGCCAGCAGCTTGATGTCTAGCGGGGGAAATGAGCAGTTCTTC.

In this sample, this clonotype turned up many times. V gene TRBV30 combines with J gene TRBJ2-7; unclear D gene. V lost 3 bases, J lost 2 bases, and 8 bases lay in between. Germline lookup yields CDR1 GTSNPN and CDR2 SVGIG (reference sequence). This CDR3 contains 12 residues. CDR3 nucleotide sequence: TGTGCCTGGAGGGGCAGAGCCTACGAGCAGTACTTC. As protein: CAWRGRAYEQYF.

The CDR3 protein is CASSFHRYQETQYF. CDR3 in DNA: TGTGCCAGCAGCTTCCACAGGTACCAAGAGACCCAGTACTTC. The V and J genes are TRBV11-2 and TRBJ2-5; D might be TRBD1 (5 bases). The CDR3 consists of 14 residues. The germline V gene has CDR1 SGHAT and CDR2 FQNNGV. The V end was cut by 3 bases, the J end by 0 bases, with 8 bases between.

Regarding this clonotype: An end of the junction does not agree with germline; a read error may underlie this. The chain links TRBV27 to TRBJ1-4, with D hard to call. From germline, CDR1 is MNHEY and CDR2 SMNVEV (reference sequence). The CDR3 sequence is 15 residues long. The CDR3 protein is CASSLSRQTNEKLFF. The CDR3 DNA follows: TGTGCCAGCAGTCTATCTCGTCAGACTAATGAAAAACTGTTTTTT.

V is TRBV24-1 and J is TRBJ2-7, with D possibly being TRBD1 (6 bases). This CDR3 contains 14 residues. Germline V gene lookup returns CDR1 KGHDR and CDR2 SFDVKD. Trimming cost V 4 bases and J 2 bases, with 11 bases left between them. The CDR3 loop is CATSDDRSPYEQYF. The CDR3 nucleotides are TGTGCCACCAGTGACGACAGGAGTCCCTACGAGCAGTACTTC.

This chain links TRBV28 with TRBJ2-7; no clear D gene. Trimming shortened V by 7 bases and J by 0 bases, and 1 base separated the two germline ends. CDR1 and CDR2 from the germline V gene are MDHEN and SYDVKM. CDR3 length: 10 residues. CDR3: CASTSYEQYF. CDR3 sequence (DNA): TGTGCCAGCACCTCCTACGAGCAGTACTTC.

The V gene is TRBV6-1, the J gene TRBJ2-1; perhaps TRBD1 as D (5 bases). Germline-derived CDR1 and CDR2 are MNHNS and SASEGT. The CDR3 sequence is 13 residues long. With 5 bases removed from V and 2 bases from J, the gap between germline ends came to 7 bases. For the CDR3, the DNA is TGTGCCAGCAGTCAGACAGCCTACAATGAGCAGTTCTTC. Its translation: CASSQTAYNEQFF.

This clonotype was recorded many times. J is TRBJ2-7 and V is TRBV6-1; 9 nucleotides match TRBD1. Germline CDR1 MNHNS, CDR2 SASEGT. The CDR3 covers 15 residues. The V and J ends lost 5 bases and 6 bases, in that order; junction bases with no gene match: 11. CDR3: CASSNSGTGYGEQYF. CDR3 coding DNA: TGTGCCAGCAGTAATTCCGGGACAGGGTACGGCGAGCAGTACTTC.

This clonotype was observed a handful of times. The V gene is TRBV6-1, the J gene TRBJ2-6; D is possibly TRBD1 (5 bases). Germline CDR1 MNHNS, CDR2 SASEGT. The V gene lost 7 bases and the J gene lost 4 bases, with 11 bases spanning the gap. CDR3 length: 14 amino acids. In DNA, the CDR3 is TGTGCCAGCAAGGGGTACTCAGGGGCCAACGTCCTGACTTTC. Its translation is CASKGYSGANVLTF.

This clonotype was seen a few times. The chain carries TRBV19 and TRBJ2-1; D remains unclear. Germline CDR1 and CDR2: LNHDA and SQIVND (reference sequence). Trimming cost V 3 bases and J 9 bases, with 12 bases left between them. The CDR3 totals 13 residues. Written as DNA, the CDR3 is TGTGCCAGTAGTATCCAGCCTACCGGTGAGCAGTTCTTC. It codes for CASSIQPTGEQFF.